These 5 T cell receptor beta chains were all obtained from the same sample, sequenced in a study of CD8+ T cells in alopecia areata. The authors extracted RNA and reverse transcribed it into cDNA as the sequencing template. TCRdb keeps only in-frame clones here, not all; method: immunoSEQ multiplex PCR. The sample includes fewer than 150,000 clones, approximately 51% of them seen just once. Treatment noted: oral pan-JAK inhibitor, 5-10 mg twice daily. Source: CD4+ T cells sorted from blood, taken at week 24, from a patient treated with tofacitinib. These receptors originate from a human donor with alopecia areata.

The chain links TRBV7-8 to TRBJ2-5; D gene unclear. The CDR3 is 12 residues long. CDR1 is SGHVS and CDR2 is FQNEAQ in the germline V gene. Trimming shortened V by 3 bases and J by 4 bases, and 6 bases separated the two germline ends. The CDR3 DNA reads TGTGCCAGCAGCTTCCGAATAGAGACCCAGTACTTC. This encodes CASSFRIETQYF.

This clone came up a few times. This chain connects TRBV5-1 to TRBJ1-6; 7 bases are a match to TRBD1. The germline V gene encodes CDR1 SGHRS and CDR2 YFSETQ. The trim removed 0 bases at V and 0 bases at J, leaving 3 bases unmatched. The CDR3 extends over 17 amino acids. The CDR3 reads CASSLGQGGSYNSPLHF. Written as DNA, the CDR3 is TGCGCCAGCAGCTTGGGACAGGGAGGCTCCTATAATTCACCCCTCCACTTT.

This chain's CDR3 is CSVDYGVGYEQYF. CDR3 DNA sequence: TGCAGCGTTGATTACGGGGTTGGGTACGAGCAGTACTTC. The chain carries TRBV29-1 and TRBJ2-7; D is possibly TRBD2 (5 bases). The CDR3 runs 13 residues. The germline gives CDR1 SQVTM, CDR2 ANQGSEA. The ends were cut back, 3 bases at V and 4 bases at J, with 13 bases in the middle.

This clone was seen just once. J is TRBJ2-3 and V is TRBV10-2; 8 bases map to TRBD2. V lost 6 bases to trimming and J lost 1 base; unmatched junction nucleotides: 0. The CDR3 length is 13 residues. The germline V gene has CDR1 WSHSY and CDR2 SAAADI. CDR3 DNA sequence: TGCGCCAGCAGGACTAGCGGCACAGATACGCAGTATTTT. Its protein product is CASRTSGTDTQYF.

The V call is TRBV7-9, the J call TRBJ1-4; D unclear. There are 13 residues in the CDR3. Germline V gives CDR1 SEHNR, CDR2 FQNEAQ (reference sequence). V was clipped by 1 base and J by 5 bases, with 5 bases between them. The CDR3 coding sequence is TGTGCCAGCAGCTTAGGCTTGAATGAAAAACTGTTTTTT. It is translated as CASSLGLNEKLFF.